This T cell receptor (beta chain) was retrieved from a study of cytomegalovirus exposure and HLA in healthy donors. General study points: A classifier reportedly called cytomegalovirus status with high sensitivity and specificity. As a later analysis showed, several of the most significant clusters appeared to be linked to common viral pathogens. Earlier analysis yielded a pattern in which most TCR beta V segments were productive about 90% or about 30% of the time. A few CMV-associated chains were confirmed in vitro to be specific for CMV antigens.

PCR used 60 Vbeta primers and 13 Jbeta primers. Sequenced by immunoSEQ multiplex PCR; TCRdb stores in-frame clones only, minus some. The sample records around 120,000 clones, roughly 83% being singletons. Between the trimmed V and J ends, which lost 8 bases and 2 bases, there was a span of 13 bases. The CDR3 has 14 residues. Looked up from germline, CDR1 is MDHEN and CDR2 is SYDVKM. About this clone itself: Its antigen is not identified.

The chain has TRBV28 and TRBJ2-4; tentative D call: TRBD2 (7 bases). This TCR was recovered from a man aged 18-30 years in good health and CMV-seronegative. Input material: PBMCs. The DNA for the CDR3 is TGTGCCAGCCATGGGGGGGCTACCAAAAACATTCAGTACTTC. Translation: CASHGGATKNIQYF.